This entry concerns a single TCR beta chain. Its antigen is currently unknown. The assay was immunoSEQ multiplex PCR, and TCRdb's table has in-frame clones only and misses some. The repertoire consists of approximately 98,000 clones, with around 94% occurring once and the leading ten covering 1% to 1.5%. CDR1 is MDHEN and CDR2 is SYDVKM in the germline V gene. J lost 4 bases, V lost 6 bases, and 6 bases had no gene match. The CDR3 has 14 amino acids. The data were taken from a study of siplizumab effects on memory and regulatory T cells. Study-wide points: Alloreactive clones mapping to unstimulated subsets formed only a minor fraction. An assignable phenotype, naive or memory, was missing from roughly 78-96% of proliferating CD4+ or CD8+ clones. Under siplizumab, an average roughly 69% of mappable alloreactive CD4+ clones were Treg-derived, compared with 25% to 30% in controls. Naive T cells apparently outstripped memory cells in diversity and seemed major alloresponse contributors.

This sequence was found in a human donor in good health. The genes are TRBV28 and TRBJ1-5; 7 positions match TRBD1. The sequenced sample was non-Treg CD4+ T cells sorted from blood. The CDR3 here is CASRHPGGNQPQHF. The CDR3 coding sequence is TGTGCCAGCAGGCACCCAGGGGGGAATCAGCCCCAGCATTTT.